The clone carrying this T cell receptor (delta chain) was recorded many times. The target antigen is unknown. This likely traces to a read error, being one base from a far larger clone. Different DNA sequences within this sample yield the same CDR3. TRG and TRD sequences were obtained from every sorted gammadelta sample. TCRdb re-called the multiplex PCR reads using CATT. The sample contains tens of thousands of delta-chain clones, 1.4% to 1.5% of which appear only once. J was trimmed by 10 bases and V by 1 base; bases with no gene match: 11. CDR1 is GEAIGNYY and CDR2 is EKD in the germline V gene. CDR3 size: 14 residues. The data are from a study of γδ T cells in repeated Plasmodium falciparum infection. The overall study: Sampling occurred at baseline, pre-infection for selected infections, and 21 days post-infection.

Notes on the study in general: Malian children's Vdelta2-negative repertoires appeared more expanded and less diverse than Australians'.

Bulk repertoires came from Vgamma9/Vdelta2+ or Vdelta2-negative gammadelta T cells flow-sorted from PBMC. The chain employs TRDV2 and TRDJ1; 7 bases line up with TRDD3. Sequences were obtained from gamma-delta T cells from blood. This receptor was identified in a pool of human donors (malaria-infected and uninfected, not separated). The DNA of the CDR3 is TGTGCCTGTGACACGTTGGGGGACACCCGGGGACTCATCTTT. Translated, it gives CACDTLGDTRGLIF.